This paragraph reports one TCR beta chain. The CDR3 extends over 18 amino acids. CDR1 is SGDLS and CDR2 is YYNGEE in the germline V gene. V lost 4 bases to trimming and J lost 0 bases, with 19 bases between them. The authors' processing: Reference gene primer amplification gave estimated nucleated cell counts. Repertoires were generated with immunoSEQ multiplex PCR, while TCRdb's copy carries only in-frame clones and drops some. V, J and clone size are those of that table, while D and trimming were read from the DNA. The sample has 90,000 to 150,000 clones, around nine tenths seen once. This specimen comes from a study of blood T cell repertoires in COVID-19.

This receptor was identified in a woman between 45 and 65 years old with acute or convalescent COVID-19. The sample consisted of peripheral blood. The rearrangement links TRBV9 to TRBJ2-2; no firm D call. CDR3 region: CASSPHAPLNPNTGELFF. The CDR3 DNA follows: TGTGCCAGCAGCCCTCACGCCCCGCTAAACCCGAACACCGGGGAGCTGTTTTTT.